This note documents a single TCR beta chain sequence. These data are taken from a study of identical twins. The CDR3 has 16 residues. Germline V gene data show CDR1 as KGHDR and CDR2 as SFDVKD. V lost 5 bases, J lost 8 bases, and 12 bases stayed unmatched. TCRdb recomputed calls from the 5' RACE reads with MiXCR, one row per CDR3 protein. Of some 320,000 distinct CDR3 sequences in the sample, 10% to 15% are singletons; the top ten hold roughly 7%. This sample was shared with a second study, whose subject was yellow fever vaccine responses in identical twins.

This sequence originates from a woman between 18 and 29 years old in good health. Sequencing used CD8+ T cells sorted from blood. The chain uses TRBV24-1 and TRBJ2-1, with 9 positions matching TRBD1. The CDR3 bases are TGTGCCACCAGTGCGGTCTTGGACAGGGGATTGGATGAGCAGTTCTTC. Translated, it gives CATSAVLDRGLDEQFF.